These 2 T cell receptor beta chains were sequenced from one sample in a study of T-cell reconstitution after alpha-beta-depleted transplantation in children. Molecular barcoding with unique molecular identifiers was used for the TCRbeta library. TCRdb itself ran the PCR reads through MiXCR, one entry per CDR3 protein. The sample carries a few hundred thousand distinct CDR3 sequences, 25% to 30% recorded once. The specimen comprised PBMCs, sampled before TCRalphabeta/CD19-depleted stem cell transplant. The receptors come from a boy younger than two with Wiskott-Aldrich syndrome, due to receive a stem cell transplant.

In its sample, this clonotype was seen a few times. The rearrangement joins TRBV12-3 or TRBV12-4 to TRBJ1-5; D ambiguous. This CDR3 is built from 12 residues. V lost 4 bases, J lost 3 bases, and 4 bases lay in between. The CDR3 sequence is CASSSVNQPQHF. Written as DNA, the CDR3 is TGTGCCAGCAGTTCGGTCAATCAGCCCCAGCATTTT.

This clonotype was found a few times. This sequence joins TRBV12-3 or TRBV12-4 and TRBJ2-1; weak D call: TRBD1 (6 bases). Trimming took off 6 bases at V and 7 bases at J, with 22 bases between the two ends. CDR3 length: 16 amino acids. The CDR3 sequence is CASRRNHPDTGNEQFF. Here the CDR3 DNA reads TGTGCCAGCAGAAGAAACCACCCTGATACAGGGAATGAGCAGTTCTTC.